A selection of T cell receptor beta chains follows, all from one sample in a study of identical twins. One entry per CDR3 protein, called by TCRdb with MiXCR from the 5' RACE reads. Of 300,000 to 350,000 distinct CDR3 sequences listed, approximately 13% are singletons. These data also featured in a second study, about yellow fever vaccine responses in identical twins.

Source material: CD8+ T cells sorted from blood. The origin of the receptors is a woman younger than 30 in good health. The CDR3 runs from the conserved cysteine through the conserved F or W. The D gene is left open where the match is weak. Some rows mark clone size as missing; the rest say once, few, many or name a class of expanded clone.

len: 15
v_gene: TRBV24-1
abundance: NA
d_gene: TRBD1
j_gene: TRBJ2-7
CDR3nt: TGTGCCACCAGTGATCCCCGGGACCCCAGGGGGGAGCAGTACTTC
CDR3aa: CATSDPRDPRGEQYF

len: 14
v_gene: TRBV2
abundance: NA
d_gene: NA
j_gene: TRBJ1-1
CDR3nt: TGTGCCAGCAGCCACGACACCCCGAACACTGAAGCTTTCTTT
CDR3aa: CASSHDTPNTEAFF

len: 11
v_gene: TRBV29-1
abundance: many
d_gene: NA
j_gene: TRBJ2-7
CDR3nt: TGCAGCGGGACTTCGCTGGGGGAGCAGTACTTC
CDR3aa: CSGTSLGEQYF

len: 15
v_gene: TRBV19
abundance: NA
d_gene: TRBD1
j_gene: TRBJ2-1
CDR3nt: TGTGCCAGTAGTATACGGGACAGCTCCTACAATGAGCAGTTCTTC
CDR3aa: CASSIRDSSYNEQFF

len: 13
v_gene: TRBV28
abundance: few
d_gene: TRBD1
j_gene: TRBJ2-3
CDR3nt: TGTGCCAGCAGTTTTACAGGGGAGGATACGCAGTATTTT
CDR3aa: CASSFTGEDTQYF

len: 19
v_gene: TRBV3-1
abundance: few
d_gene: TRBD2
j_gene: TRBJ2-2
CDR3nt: TGTGCCAGCAGCTACCCCGGGACTAGCGGGGCGCCGGACACCGGGGAGCTGTTTTTT
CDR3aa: CASSYPGTSGAPDTGELFF

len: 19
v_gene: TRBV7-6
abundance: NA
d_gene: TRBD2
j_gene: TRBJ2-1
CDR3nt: TGTGCCAGCAGCTTAGTATCCTCACCTACCACGAAGCGGGAAGTTGAGCAGTTCTTC
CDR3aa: CASSLVSSPTTKREVEQFF

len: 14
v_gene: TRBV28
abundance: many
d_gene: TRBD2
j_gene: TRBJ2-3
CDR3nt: TGTGCCAGCAGTTTATCGCCGGGGGGGGATACGCAGTATTTT
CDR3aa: CASSLSPGGDTQYF

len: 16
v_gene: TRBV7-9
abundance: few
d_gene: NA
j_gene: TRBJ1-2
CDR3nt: TGTGCCAGCAGCTACCCGCGACCGTCTACTATGACTGGCTACACCTTC
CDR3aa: CASSYPRPSTMTGYTF

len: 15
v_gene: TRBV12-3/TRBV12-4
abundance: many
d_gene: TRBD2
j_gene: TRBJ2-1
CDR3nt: TGTGCCAGCAGAGCGACTAGCGGCTACTACAATGAGCAGTTCTTC
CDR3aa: CASRATSGYYNEQFF

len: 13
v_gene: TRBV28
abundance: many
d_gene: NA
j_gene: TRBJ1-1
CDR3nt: TGTGCCAGCAGTGTTCAGGGGAACACTGAAGCTTTCTTT
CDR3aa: CASSVQGNTEAFF

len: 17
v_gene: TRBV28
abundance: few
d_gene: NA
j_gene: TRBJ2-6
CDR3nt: TGTGCCAGCACCTTCGGACAGTCTTCCTCTGGGGCCAACGTCCTGACTTTC
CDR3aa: CASTFGQSSSGANVLTF

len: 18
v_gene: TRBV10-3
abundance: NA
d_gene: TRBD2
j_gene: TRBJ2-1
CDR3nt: TGTACCATCAGCCAGCAGCGTAGGAGCGGGAGTGGGTACAATGAGCAGTTCTTC
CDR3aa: CTISQQRRSGSGYNEQFF

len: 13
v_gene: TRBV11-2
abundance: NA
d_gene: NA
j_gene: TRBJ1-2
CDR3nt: TGTGCCAGCAGCTCAACCCTCGACAGAGCCGATACCTTC
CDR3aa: CASSSTLDRADTF

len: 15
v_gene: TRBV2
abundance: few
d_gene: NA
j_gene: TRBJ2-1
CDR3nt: TGTGCCAGAGGGGGTAGCACCGGAACCTACAATGAGCAGTTCTTC
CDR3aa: CARGGSTGTYNEQFF

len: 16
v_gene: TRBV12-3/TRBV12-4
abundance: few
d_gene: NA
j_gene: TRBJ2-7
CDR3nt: TGTGCCAGCAGTTTAGCGTCTACATTGCAATCCTACGAGCAGTACTTC
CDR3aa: CASSLASTLQSYEQYF

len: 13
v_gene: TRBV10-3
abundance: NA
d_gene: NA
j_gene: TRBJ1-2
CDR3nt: TGTGCCACGACGACAGGTGCCCGCTATGGCTACACCTTC
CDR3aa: CATTTGARYGYTF

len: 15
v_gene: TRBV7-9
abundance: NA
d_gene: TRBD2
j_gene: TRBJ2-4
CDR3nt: TGTGCCAGCAGCGCCCCGACTAGCGGGAATGGTATTCAGTACTTC
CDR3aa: CASSAPTSGNGIQYF

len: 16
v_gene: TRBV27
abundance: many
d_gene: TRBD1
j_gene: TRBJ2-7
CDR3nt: TGTGCCAGCAGTATCCGGACAGGGGAGCTCGGCTACGAGCAGTACTTC
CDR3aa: CASSIRTGELGYEQYF

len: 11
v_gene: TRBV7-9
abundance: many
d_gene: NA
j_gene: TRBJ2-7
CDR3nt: TGTGCCAGCAGCCATCGGAGCGAGCAGTACTTC
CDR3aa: CASSHRSEQYF

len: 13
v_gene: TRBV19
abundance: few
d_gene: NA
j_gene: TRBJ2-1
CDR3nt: TGTGCCAGTAGTATGATGGAAGGGATTAAGCAGTTCTTC
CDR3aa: CASSMMEGIKQFF

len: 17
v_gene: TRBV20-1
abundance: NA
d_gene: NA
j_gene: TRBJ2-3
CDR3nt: TGCAGTGCTAGAGATTGGTCCGGGTTCCACGCCCCAGATACGCAGTATTTT
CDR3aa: CSARDWSGFHAPDTQYF

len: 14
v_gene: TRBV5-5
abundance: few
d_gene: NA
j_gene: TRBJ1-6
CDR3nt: TGTGCCAGCAGCACTATCTCCTATAATTCACCCCTCCACTTT
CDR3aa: CASSTISYNSPLHF

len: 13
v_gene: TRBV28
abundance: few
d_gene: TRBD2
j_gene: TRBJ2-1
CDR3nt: TGTGCCAGCAGCCGACTAGCGGGCAATGAGCAGTTCTTC
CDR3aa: CASSRLAGNEQFF

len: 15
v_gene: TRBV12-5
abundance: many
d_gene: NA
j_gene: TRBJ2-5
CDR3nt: TGTGCTAGTGCCAGGGGGGGTTGGAGTCAAGAGACCCAGTACTTC
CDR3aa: CASARGGWSQETQYF

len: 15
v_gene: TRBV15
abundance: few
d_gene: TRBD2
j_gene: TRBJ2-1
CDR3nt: TGTGCCACCAGCAGAGTCGGGACTAGCGTGGCTGAGCAGTTCTTC
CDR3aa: CATSRVGTSVAEQFF

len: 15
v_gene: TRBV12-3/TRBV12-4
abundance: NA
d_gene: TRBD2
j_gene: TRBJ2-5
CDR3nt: TGTGCCAGCAGTTCTCAACCGGGGGGGATGAAGACCCAGTACTTC
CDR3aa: CASSSQPGGMKTQYF

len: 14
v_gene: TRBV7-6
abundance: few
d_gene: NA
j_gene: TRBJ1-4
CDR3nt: TGTGCCAGCAGCCCCTATGGAACTAATGAAAAACTGTTTTTT
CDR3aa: CASSPYGTNEKLFF

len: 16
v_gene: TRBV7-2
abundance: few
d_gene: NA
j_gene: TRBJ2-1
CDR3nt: TGTGCCAGCAGCCCATATGGGGGGCGAGGATTCAATGAGCAGTTCTTC
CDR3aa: CASSPYGGRGFNEQFF

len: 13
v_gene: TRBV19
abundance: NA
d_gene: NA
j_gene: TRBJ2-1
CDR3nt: TGTGCCAGTAGTATAGTTCGGGGTAATGAGCAGTTCTTC
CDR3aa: CASSIVRGNEQFF

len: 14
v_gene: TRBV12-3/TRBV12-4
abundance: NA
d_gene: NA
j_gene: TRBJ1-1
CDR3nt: TGTGCCAGCAGTCTCCCCGGAGGGGACACTGAAGCTTTCTTT
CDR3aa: CASSLPGGDTEAFF

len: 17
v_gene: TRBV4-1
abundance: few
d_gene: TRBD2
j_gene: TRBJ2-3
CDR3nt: TGCGCCAGCAGCCAAGTGGGTAGACTAGCGGAGGGAGATACGCAGTATTTT
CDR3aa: CASSQVGRLAEGDTQYF

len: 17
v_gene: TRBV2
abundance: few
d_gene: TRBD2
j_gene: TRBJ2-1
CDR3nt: TGTGCCACCCACGAACTAGCGGGACTAAGCTCCTACAATGAGCAGTTCTTC
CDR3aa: CATHELAGLSSYNEQFF

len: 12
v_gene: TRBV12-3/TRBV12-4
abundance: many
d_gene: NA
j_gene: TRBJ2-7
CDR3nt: TGTGCCAGCAGTTTAATTATCTACGAGCAGTACTTC
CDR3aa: CASSLIIYEQYF

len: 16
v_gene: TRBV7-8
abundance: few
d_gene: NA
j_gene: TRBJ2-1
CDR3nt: TGTGCCAGCAGCTCCAGGGGTCTAGCGGCCTACAATGAGCAGTTCTTC
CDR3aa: CASSSRGLAAYNEQFF

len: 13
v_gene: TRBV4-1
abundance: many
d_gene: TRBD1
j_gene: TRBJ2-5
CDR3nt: TGCGCCAGCAGCCAGAGACAGGGGGAGACCCAGTACTTC
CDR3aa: CASSQRQGETQYF

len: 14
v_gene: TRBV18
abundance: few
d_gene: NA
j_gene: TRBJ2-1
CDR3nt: TGTGCCAGCTCACCACCTTTCTTCTACAATGAGCAGTTCTTC
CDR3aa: CASSPPFFYNEQFF

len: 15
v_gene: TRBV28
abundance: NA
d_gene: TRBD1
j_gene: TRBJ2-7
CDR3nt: TGTGCCAGCAGTTTCCTCCCCGGGACAGGGGGTGAGCAGTACTTC
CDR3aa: CASSFLPGTGGEQYF

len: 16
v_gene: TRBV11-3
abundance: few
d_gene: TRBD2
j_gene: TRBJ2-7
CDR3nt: TGTGCCAGCAGCTCCCTGGAGGCGGGAGGTTCCTACGAGCAGTACTTC
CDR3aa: CASSSLEAGGSYEQYF

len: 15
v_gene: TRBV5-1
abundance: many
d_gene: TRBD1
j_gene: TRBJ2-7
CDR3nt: TGCGCCAGCAGCTCATCGTCGACAGGGGTCTACGAGCAGTACTTC
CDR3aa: CASSSSSTGVYEQYF

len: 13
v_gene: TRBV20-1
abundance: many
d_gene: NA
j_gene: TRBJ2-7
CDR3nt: TGCAGTGCCACTACAGGGACTGGGTACGAGCAGTACTTC
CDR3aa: CSATTGTGYEQYF

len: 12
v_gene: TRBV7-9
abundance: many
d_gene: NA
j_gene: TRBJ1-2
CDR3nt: TGTGCCAGCAGCACCCCTAGGGGCGGCTACACCTTC
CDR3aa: CASSTPRGGYTF

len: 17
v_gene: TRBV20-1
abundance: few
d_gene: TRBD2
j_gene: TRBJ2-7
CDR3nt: TGCTGTGCTAGAGACCCCAGACTAGCGGGAGTCCCCTACGAGCAGTACTTC
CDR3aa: CCARDPRLAGVPYEQYF

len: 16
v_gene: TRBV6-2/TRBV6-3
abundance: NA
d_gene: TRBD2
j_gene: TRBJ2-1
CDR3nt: TGTGCCAGCAGCTATAGAGCGGGAGGGACCTTGAATGAGCAGTTCTTC
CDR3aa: CASSYRAGGTLNEQFF

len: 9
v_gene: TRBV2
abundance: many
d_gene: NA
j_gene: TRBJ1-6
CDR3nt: TGTGCCAGCGGGTCACCCCTCCACTTT
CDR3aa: CASGSPLHF

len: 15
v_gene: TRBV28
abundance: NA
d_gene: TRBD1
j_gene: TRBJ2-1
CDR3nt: TGTGCCAGCAACCCCGGGACAGGGCCTTACAATGAGCAGTTCTTC
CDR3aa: CASNPGTGPYNEQFF

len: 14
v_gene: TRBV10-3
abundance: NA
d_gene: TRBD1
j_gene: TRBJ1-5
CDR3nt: TGTGCCATCAGTGAGACAGGGGGGGATCAGCCCCAGCATTTT
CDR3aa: CAISETGGDQPQHF

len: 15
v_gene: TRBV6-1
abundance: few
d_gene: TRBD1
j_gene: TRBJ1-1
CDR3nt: TGTGCCAGCAGTGTCCACAGGGGAACGGACACTGAAGCTTTCTTT
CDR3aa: CASSVHRGTDTEAFF

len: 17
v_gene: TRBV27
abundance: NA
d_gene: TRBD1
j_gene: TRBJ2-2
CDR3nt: TGTGCCAGCAGTTTTGGGACCGACAGGGGGCGGACCGGGGAGCTGTTTTTT
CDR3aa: CASSFGTDRGRTGELFF

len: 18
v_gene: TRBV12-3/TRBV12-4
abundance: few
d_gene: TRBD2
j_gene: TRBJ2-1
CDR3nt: TGTGCCAGCAGTTTAGCGCTCCCTCTAGCGGGGTGGGGTAATGAGCAGTTCTTC
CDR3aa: CASSLALPLAGWGNEQFF

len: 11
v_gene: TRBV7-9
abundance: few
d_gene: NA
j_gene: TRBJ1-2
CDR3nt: TGTGCCAGCAGTTCGGCCGATGGCTACACCTTC
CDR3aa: CASSSADGYTF

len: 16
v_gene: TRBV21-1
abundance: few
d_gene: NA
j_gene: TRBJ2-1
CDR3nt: TGTGCCAGCAGACAGGGGCCGGGACTAGCGTTTGATGAGCAGTTCTTC
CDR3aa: CASRQGPGLAFDEQFF

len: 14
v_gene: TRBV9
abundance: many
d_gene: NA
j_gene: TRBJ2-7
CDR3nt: TGTGCCAGCAGCGTAGATGGCAGTTCCTACGAGCAGTACTTC
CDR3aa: CASSVDGSSYEQYF

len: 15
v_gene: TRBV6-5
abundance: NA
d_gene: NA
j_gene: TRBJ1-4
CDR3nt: TGTGCCAGCAGTTACACGGACAGAACTAATGAAGAACTGTTTTTT
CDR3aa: CASSYTDRTNEELFF

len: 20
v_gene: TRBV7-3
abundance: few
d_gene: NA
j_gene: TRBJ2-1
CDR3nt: TGTGCCAGCAGCTTAAATGCGGTACGACAAAGGAGTAGCTCCTACAATGAGCAGTTCTTC
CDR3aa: CASSLNAVRQRSSSYNEQFF

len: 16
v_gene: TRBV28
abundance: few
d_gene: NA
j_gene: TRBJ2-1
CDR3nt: TGTGCCAGCAGTTTCCCGATTGGACTGTCGGGGGATGAGCAGTTCTTC
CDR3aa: CASSFPIGLSGDEQFF

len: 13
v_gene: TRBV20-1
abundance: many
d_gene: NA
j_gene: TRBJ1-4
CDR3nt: TGCAGTGCTAGGTTACCAGGGTGGGGAGAACTGTTTTTT
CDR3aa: CSARLPGWGELFF